This TCR delta chain was profiled in a study of gamma-delta chains in newborns, infants, children. Study at large: Microbial exposure reportedly drives polyclonal innate γδ T cell expansion after birth.

TCRdb applied CATT to the reads for clone calling. Found here are around 4,300 delta-chain clones, over 3% of them singletons; the top ten hold 12%. This clone was found a few times. A far larger clone is just one base off, so this is likely a read error. Looked up from germline, CDR1 is GEAIGNYY and CDR2 is EKD. This CDR3 region has 17 residues. The chain recombines TRDV2 with TRDJ3; 10 positions agree with TRDD3. Sequenced sample: blood. This clonotype was obtained from a child who was a newborn, infant or young child, either healthy, febrile or measles-vaccinated (not recorded which). This CDR3 is CACDNTGGSWDTQQMFF. The CDR3 nucleotides read TGTGCCTGTGACAATACTGGGGGATCCTGGGACACCCAACAGATGTTTTTC.